The present T cell receptor beta chain was sequenced within a study of T cell repertoires in cytomegalovirus infection. Study context: Public TCR beta signature analysis indicated the presence of both CMV infection and matching HLA type.

With regard to this clonotype: Its antigen is as yet unknown.

V lost 0 bases to trimming and J lost 7 bases, with 16 bases between them. The CDR3 covers 16 residues. The germline CDR1 and CDR2 sequences are ENHRY and SYGVKD. TCRdb re-called the reads through MiXCR, storing one row per CDR3 protein. The sample has tens of thousands of distinct CDR3 sequences, less than 30% seen once; the top ten hold roughly three fifths. This chain uses TRBV10-3 with TRBJ2-1; a weak D match, TRBD2 (6 bases). Sequencing used CD8+ T cells from cultured PBMCs, obtained from culture after CMV antigen stimulation. This receptor was taken from a human donor in good health (CMV status not recorded). Some clones in this sample may be carry-over from other donors' samples. The CDR3 spells CAISESRLLEGNEQFF. The CDR3 DNA is TGTGCCATCAGTGAGTCGAGGCTGCTGGAGGGGAATGAGCAGTTCTTC.